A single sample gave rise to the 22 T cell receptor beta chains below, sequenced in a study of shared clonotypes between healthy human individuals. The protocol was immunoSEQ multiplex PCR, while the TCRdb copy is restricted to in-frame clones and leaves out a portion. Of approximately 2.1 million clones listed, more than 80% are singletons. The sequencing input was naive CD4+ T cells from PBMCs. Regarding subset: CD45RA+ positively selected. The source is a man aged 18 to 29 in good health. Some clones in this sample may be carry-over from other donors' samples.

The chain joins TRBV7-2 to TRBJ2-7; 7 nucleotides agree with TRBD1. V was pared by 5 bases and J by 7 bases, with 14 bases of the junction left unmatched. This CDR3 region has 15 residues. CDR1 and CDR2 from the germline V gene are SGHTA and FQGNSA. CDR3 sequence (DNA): TGTGCCAGCAGCCGACAGGGCCTAATGCCTGAGGAGCAGTACTTC. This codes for CASSRQGLMPEEQYF.

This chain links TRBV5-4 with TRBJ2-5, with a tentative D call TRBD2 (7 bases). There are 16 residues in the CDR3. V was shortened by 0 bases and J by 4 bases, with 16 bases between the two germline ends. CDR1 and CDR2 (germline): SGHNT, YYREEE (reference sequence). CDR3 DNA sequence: TGTGCCAGCAGCTTGGCCACTGGGGGCGGGGGAGAGACCCAGTACTTC. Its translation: CASSLATGGGGETQYF.

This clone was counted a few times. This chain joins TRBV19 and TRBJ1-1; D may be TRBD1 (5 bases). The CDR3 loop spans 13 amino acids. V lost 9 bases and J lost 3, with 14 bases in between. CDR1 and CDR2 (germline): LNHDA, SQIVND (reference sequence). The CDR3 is CASLGTPDTEAFF. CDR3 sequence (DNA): TGTGCCAGCCTTGGGACGCCGGACACTGAAGCTTTCTTT.

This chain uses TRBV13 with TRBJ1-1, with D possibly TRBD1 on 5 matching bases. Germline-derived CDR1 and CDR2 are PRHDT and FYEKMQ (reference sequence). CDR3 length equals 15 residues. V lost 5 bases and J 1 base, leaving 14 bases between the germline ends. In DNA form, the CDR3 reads TGTGCCAGCAGCAGAACAGGAGACTGGAACACTGAAGCTTTCTTT. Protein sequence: CASSRTGDWNTEAFF.

CDR3 protein: CASVRGSYNEQFF. CDR3 coding DNA: TGTGCCAGCGTGAGGGGTTCCTACAATGAGCAGTTCTTC. The J gene is TRBJ2-1, the V gene TRBV2; tentatively, D is TRBD1 or TRBD2 (5 bases each). CDR1 SNHLY and CDR2 FYNNEI come from the germline V gene. V dropped 8 bases and J dropped 1 base, with 9 bases sitting between them. The CDR3 length is 13 residues.

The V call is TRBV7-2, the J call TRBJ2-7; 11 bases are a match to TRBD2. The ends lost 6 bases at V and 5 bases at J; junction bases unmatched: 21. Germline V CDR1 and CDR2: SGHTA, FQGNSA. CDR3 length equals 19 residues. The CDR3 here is CASSSWGPRASGRIDEQYF. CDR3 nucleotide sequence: TGTGCCAGCAGTTCCTGGGGCCCCAGGGCTAGCGGGAGGATCGACGAGCAGTACTTC. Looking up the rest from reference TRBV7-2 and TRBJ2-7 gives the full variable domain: GAGVSQSPSNKVTEKGKDVELRCDPISGHTALYWYRQSLGQGLEFLIYFQGNSAPDKSGLPSDRFSAERTGGSVSTLTIQRTQQEDSAVYLCASSSWGPRASGRIDEQYFGPGTRLTVT.

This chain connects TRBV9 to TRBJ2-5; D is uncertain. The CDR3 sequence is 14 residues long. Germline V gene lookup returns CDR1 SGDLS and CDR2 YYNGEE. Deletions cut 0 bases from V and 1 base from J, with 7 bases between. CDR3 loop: CASSVEPGQETQYF. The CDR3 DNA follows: TGTGCCAGCAGCGTAGAACCGGGCCAAGAGACCCAGTACTTC.

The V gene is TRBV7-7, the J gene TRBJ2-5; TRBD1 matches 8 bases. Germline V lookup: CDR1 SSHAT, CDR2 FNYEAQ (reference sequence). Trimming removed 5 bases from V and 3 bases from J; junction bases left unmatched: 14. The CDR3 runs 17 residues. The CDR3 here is CASSRKTTRTGKETQYF. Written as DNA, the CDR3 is TGTGCCAGCAGCAGAAAAACAACTCGGACAGGGAAAGAGACCCAGTACTTC. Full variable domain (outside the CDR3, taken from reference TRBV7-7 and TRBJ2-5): GAGVSQSPRYKVTKRGQDVTLRCDPISSHATLYWYQQALGQGPEFLTYFNYEAQPDKSGLPSDRFSAERPEGSISTLTIQRTEQRDSAMYRCASSRKTTRTGKETQYFGPGTRLLVL.

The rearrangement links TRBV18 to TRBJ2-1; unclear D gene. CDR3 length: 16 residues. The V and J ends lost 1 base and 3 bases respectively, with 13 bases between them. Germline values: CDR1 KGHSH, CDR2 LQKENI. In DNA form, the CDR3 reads TGTGCCAGCTCACCACGACCGGAATATTACTACAATGAGCAGTTCTTC. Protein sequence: CASSPRPEYYYNEQFF.

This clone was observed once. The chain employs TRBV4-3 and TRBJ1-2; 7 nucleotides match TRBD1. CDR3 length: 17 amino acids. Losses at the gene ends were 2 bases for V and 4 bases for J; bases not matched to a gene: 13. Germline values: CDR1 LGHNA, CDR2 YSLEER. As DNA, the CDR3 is TGCGCCAGCAGCCAACTTCGGACAGGCCCCTGGAGCTATGGCTACACCTTC. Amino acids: CASSQLRTGPWSYGYTF.

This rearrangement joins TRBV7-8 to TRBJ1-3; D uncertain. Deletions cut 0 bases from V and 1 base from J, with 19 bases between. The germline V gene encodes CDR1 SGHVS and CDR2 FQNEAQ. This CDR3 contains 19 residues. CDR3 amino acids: CASSLAGQAHGLSGNTIYF. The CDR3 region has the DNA TGTGCCAGCAGCTTAGCTGGTCAGGCACATGGCCTATCTGGAAACACCATATATTTT.

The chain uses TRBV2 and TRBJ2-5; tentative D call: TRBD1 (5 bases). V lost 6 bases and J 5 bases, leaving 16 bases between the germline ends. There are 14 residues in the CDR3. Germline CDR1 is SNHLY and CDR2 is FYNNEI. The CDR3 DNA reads TGTGCCAGCAGGGGGTTAGGGGTTGGGGAGACCCAGTACTTC. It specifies CASRGLGVGETQYF.

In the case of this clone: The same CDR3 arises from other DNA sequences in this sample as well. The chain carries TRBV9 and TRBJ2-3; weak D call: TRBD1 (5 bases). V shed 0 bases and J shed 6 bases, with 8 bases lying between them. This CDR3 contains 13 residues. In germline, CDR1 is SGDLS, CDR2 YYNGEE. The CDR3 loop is CASSVGAGDTQYF. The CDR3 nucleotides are TGTGCCAGCAGCGTAGGGGCAGGGGATACGCAGTATTTT. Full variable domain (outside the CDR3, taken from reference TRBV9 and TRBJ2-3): DSGVTQTPKHLITATGQRVTLRCSPRSGDLSVYWYQQSLDQGLQFLIQYYNGEERAKGNILERFSAQQFPDLHSELNLSSLELGDSALYFCASSVGAGDTQYFGPGTRLTVL.

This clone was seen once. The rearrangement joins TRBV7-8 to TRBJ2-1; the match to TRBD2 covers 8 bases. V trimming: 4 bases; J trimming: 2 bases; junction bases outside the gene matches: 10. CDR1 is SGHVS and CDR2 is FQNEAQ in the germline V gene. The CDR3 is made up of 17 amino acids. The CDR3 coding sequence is TGTGCCAGCAGCTCTGGAGCGGGAGTAGTTACCTACAATGAGCAGTTCTTC. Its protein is CASSSGAGVVTYNEQFF.

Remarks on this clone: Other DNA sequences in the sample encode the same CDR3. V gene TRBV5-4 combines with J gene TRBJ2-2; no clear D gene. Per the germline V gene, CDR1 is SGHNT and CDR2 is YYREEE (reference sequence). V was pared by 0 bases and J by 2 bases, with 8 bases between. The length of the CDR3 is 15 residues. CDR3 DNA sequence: TGTGCCAGCAGCTTGGATTTGGCAAACACCGGGGAGCTGTTTTTT. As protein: CASSLDLANTGELFF.

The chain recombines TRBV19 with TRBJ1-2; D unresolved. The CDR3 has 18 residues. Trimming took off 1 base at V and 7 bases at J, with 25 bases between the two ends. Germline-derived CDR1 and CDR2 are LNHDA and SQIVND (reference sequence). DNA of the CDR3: TGTGCCAGTAGTATAGTTGCGTGGGGTCGGGTTGCGGATTCTGGCTACACCTTC. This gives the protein CASSIVAWGRVADSGYTF.

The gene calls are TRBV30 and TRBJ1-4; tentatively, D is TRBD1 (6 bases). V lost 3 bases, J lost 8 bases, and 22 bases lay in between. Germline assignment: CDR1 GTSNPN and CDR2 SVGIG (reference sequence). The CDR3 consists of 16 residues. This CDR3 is CAWSPRGTPNGEKLFF. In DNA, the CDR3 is TGTGCCTGGAGCCCCCGAGGGACACCAAATGGGGAAAAACTGTTTTTT. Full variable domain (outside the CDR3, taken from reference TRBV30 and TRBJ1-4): SQTIHQWPATLVQPVGSPLSLECTVEGTSNPNLYWYRQAAGRGLQLLFYSVGIGQISSEVPQNLSASRPQDRQFILSSKKLLLSDSGFYLCAWSPRGTPNGEKLFFGSGTQLSVL.

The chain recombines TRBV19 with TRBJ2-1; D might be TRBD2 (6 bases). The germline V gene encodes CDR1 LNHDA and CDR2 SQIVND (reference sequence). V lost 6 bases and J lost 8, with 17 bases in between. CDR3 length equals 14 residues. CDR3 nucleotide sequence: TGTGCCAGTAGCTCTTCTAGCGAGAGGGATGAGCAGTTCTTC. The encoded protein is CASSSSSERDEQFF. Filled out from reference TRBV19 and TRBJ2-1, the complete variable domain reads DGGITQSPKYLFRKEGQNVTLSCEQNLNHDAMYWYRQDPGQGLRLIYYSQIVNDFQKGDIAEGYSVSREKKESFPLTVTSAQKNPTAFYLCASSSSSERDEQFFGPGTRLTVL.

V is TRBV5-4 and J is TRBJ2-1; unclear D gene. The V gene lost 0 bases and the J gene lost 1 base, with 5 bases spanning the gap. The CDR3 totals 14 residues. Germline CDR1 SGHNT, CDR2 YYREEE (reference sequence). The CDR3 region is CASSLVLSYNEQFF. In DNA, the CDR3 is TGTGCCAGCAGCTTGGTTTTATCCTACAATGAGCAGTTCTTC.

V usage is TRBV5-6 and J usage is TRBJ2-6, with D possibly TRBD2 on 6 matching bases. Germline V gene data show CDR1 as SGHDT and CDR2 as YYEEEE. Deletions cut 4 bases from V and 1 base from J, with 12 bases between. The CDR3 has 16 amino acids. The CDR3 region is CASSRTTWSGANVLTF. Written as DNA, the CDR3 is TGTGCCAGCAGCCGGACTACATGGTCTGGGGCCAACGTCCTGACTTTC.

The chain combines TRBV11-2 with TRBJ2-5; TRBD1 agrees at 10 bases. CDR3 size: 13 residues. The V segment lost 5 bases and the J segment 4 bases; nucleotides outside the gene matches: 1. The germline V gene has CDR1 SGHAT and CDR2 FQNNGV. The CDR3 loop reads CASSRDRGETQYF. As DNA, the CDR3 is TGTGCCAGCAGCAGGGACAGGGGAGAGACCCAGTACTTC.

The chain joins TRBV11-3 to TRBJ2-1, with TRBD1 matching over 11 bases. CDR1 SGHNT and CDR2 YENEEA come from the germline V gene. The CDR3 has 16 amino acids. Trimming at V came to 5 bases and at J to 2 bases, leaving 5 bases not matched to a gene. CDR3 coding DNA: TGTGCCAGCAGCCCAGGACAGGGGGCAACCTACAATGAGCAGTTCTTC. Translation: CASSPGQGATYNEQFF.